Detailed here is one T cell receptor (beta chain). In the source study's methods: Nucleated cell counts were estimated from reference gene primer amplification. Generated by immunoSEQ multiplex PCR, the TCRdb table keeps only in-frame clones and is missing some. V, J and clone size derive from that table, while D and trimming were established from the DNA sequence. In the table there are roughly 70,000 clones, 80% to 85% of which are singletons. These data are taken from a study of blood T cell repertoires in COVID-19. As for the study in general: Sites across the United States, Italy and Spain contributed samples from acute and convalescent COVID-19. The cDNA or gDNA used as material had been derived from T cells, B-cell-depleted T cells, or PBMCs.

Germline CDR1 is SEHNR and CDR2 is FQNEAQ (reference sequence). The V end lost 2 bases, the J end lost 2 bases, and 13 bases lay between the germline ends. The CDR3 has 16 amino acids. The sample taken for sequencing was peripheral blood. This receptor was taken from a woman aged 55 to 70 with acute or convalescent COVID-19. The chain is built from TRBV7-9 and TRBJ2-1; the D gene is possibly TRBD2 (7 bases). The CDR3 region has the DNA TGTGCCAGCAGCTTAAATCGGGGGGCGACCTACAATGAGCAGTTCTTC. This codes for CASSLNRGATYNEQFF.